The 28 T cell receptor beta chains in this list originate from one sample, sequenced in a study of T cells after yellow fever vaccination. In TCRdb, the 5' RACE reads were re-called with MiXCR into one record per CDR3 protein. The repertoire holds about 320,000 distinct CDR3 sequences, with 4% to 5.5% as singletons. The sequences come from PBMCs, collected 15 days after the yellow fever booster vaccination. The receptors stem from a man aged 18 to 30 who received the YFV17D yellow fever vaccine.

There are many counts of this clonotype. The V and J genes are TRBV11-2 and TRBJ1-1; D gene ambiguous. Trimming stripped 2 bases from V and 3 bases from J, with 10 bases between. CDR3 length: 14 amino acids. Germline V gene lookup returns CDR1 SGHAT and CDR2 FQNNGV. The DNA of the CDR3 is TGTGCCAGCAGCTTATTGGGGTACGACACTGAAGCTTTCTTT. Its protein is CASSLLGYDTEAFF.

This clonotype was seen ten or more times. J is TRBJ2-1 and V is TRBV6-2 or TRBV6-3; 12 positions agree with TRBD2. The V gene end was trimmed by 10 bases and the J gene end by 0 bases; junction bases not matched to a gene: 4. This CDR3 region has 15 residues. Germline assignment: CDR1 MNHEY and CDR2 SVGEGT. DNA of the CDR3: TGTGCCAAGACTAGCGGGGGTATCTCCTACAATGAGCAGTTCTTC. Its protein product is CAKTSGGISYNEQFF.

In its sample, this clonotype was seen many times. The DNA of the CDR3 is TGTGCCACCAGCGGGCAGGGGCACCAAGAGACCCAGTACTTC. Translating it yields CATSGQGHQETQYF. This chain connects TRBV15 to TRBJ2-5, with D possibly matching TRBD1 (6 bases). This CDR3 has 14 residues. Trimming took off 5 bases at V and 0 bases at J, with 10 bases between the two ends. Per germline, CDR1 LNHNV and CDR2 YYDKDF (reference sequence).

Many counts were recorded for this clonotype. The chain recombines TRBV5-1 with TRBJ1-1; the D is unclear. The CDR3 runs to 14 residues. Germline lookup yields CDR1 SGHRS and CDR2 YFSETQ. V was cut by 0 bases and J by 1 base, with 7 bases left in between. The CDR3 DNA sequence: TGCGCCAGCAGCTTGGACAGCTCGAACACTGAAGCTTTCTTT. This translates into CASSLDSSNTEAFF.

This clonotype was detected many times. This CDR3 is CASSEALYQTYEQYV. CDR3 bases: TGTGCCAGCAGTGAAGCTTTGTACCAAACCTACGAGCAGTACGTC. This chain connects TRBV6-1 to TRBJ2-7; D not resolved. Germline V lookup: CDR1 MNHNS, CDR2 SASEGT. V was cut by 0 bases and J by 2 bases, with 11 bases left in between. The CDR3 runs 15 residues.

Many counts were recorded for this clonotype. This CDR3 reads CASSQYLGNEQFF. The CDR3 region has the DNA TGCGCCAGCAGCCAGTACTTAGGCAATGAGCAGTTCTTC. The chain combines TRBV4-3 with TRBJ2-1; D is unclear. The CDR3 consists of 13 residues. Between the trimmed V and J ends, which lost 3 bases and 6 bases, there was a span of 9 bases. Germline V lookup: CDR1 LGHNA, CDR2 YSLEER.

This clonotype was recorded many times. The chain couples TRBV3-1 to TRBJ1-1, with D hard to call. The CDR3 is made up of 13 amino acids. The germline V gene has CDR1 LGHDT and CDR2 YNNKEL (reference sequence). V dropped 1 base and J dropped 1 base, with 4 bases sitting between them. CDR3 coding DNA: TGTGCCAGCAGCCAAGTAAGGAACACTGAAGCTTTCTTT. It encodes CASSQVRNTEAFF.

This clonotype was counted at least ten times. V usage is TRBV18 and J usage is TRBJ2-1, with no clear D. V lost 5 bases and J 7 bases, leaving 9 bases between the germline ends. CDR3 length equals 12 residues. Per germline, CDR1 KGHSH and CDR2 LQKENI. The CDR3 DNA reads TGTGCCAGCTCATACGATCGGAATGAGCAGTTCTTC. Amino acid sequence: CASSYDRNEQFF.

The chain couples TRBV5-6 to TRBJ2-3; the D gene is possibly TRBD1 (6 bases). The CDR3 is made up of 15 amino acids. From germline, CDR1 is SGHDT and CDR2 YYEEEE. V was shortened by 0 bases and J by 7 bases, with 15 bases between the two germline ends. CDR3 loop: CASSLASNDRNTQYF. CDR3 nucleotides: TGTGCCAGCAGCTTGGCCAGCAACGACAGGAATACGCAGTATTTT.

The rearrangement uses TRBV5-1 and TRBJ1-2; tentative D call: TRBD1 (6 bases). The CDR3 is 14 amino acids. Germline V gene lookup returns CDR1 SGHRS and CDR2 YFSETQ. Trimming cost V 5 bases and J 4 bases, with 15 bases left between them. CDR3 in DNA: TGCGCCAGCAGTAGCCGGGGGCAGGCCTATGGCTACACCTTC. Its protein product is CASSSRGQAYGYTF.

The gene calls are TRBV7-9 and TRBJ2-3, with 8 nucleotides matching TRBD2. The trim removed 6 bases at V and 4 bases at J, leaving 9 bases unmatched. CDR1 is SEHNR and CDR2 is FQNEAQ in the germline V gene (reference sequence). The CDR3 extends over 15 amino acids. CDR3 residues: CASRPSGSMADTQYF. For the CDR3, the DNA is TGTGCCAGCAGACCTAGCGGGTCGATGGCAGATACGCAGTATTTT.

This clonotype was observed at least ten times. The CDR3 spells CASSVVGTRQDTQYF. The CDR3 DNA reads as TGTGCCAGCAGCGTAGTGGGGACTAGGCAAGATACGCAGTATTTT. The chain couples TRBV9 to TRBJ2-3; 8 positions match TRBD2. J was trimmed by 5 bases and V by 0 bases; bases with no gene match: 5. The CDR3 spans 15 residues. Germline loops: CDR1 SGDLS, CDR2 YYNGEE. Filled out from reference TRBV9 and TRBJ2-3, the complete variable domain reads DSGVTQTPKHLITATGQRVTLRCSPRSGDLSVYWYQQSLDQGLQFLIQYYNGEERAKGNILERFSAQQFPDLHSELNLSSLELGDSALYFCASSVVGTRQDTQYFGPGTRLTVL.

V and J are TRBV5-1 and TRBJ1-4; D might be TRBD1 (6 bases). Germline V CDR1 and CDR2: SGHRS, YFSETQ. The CDR3 consists of 16 residues. The V gene lost 0 bases and the J gene lost 1 base, with 10 bases spanning the gap. CDR3: CASSLGGAGTNEKLFF. CDR3 bases: TGCGCCAGCAGCTTGGGGGGGGCAGGAACTAATGAAAAACTGTTTTTT.

The rearrangement uses TRBV12-3 or TRBV12-4 and TRBJ1-1; a weak D match, TRBD1 (6 bases). CDR3 length: 16 amino acids. V was clipped by 5 bases and J by 3 bases, with 19 bases between them. CDR3 amino acids: CASSNPNGAGDTEAFF. The CDR3 DNA follows: TGTGCCAGCAGTAATCCCAATGGGGCAGGGGACACTGAAGCTTTCTTT.

This clonotype came up many times. The CDR3 region is CASSYSTPRVPYNEQFF. CDR3 bases: TGTGCCAGCAGTTACTCGACCCCCCGGGTCCCCTACAATGAGCAGTTCTTC. The chain combines TRBV6-2 or TRBV6-3 with TRBJ2-1; unclear D gene. The CDR3 covers 17 residues. Germline V gene data show CDR1 as MNHEY and CDR2 as SVGEGT. Trimming removed 0 bases from V and 2 bases from J, with 14 bases in between.

This rearrangement joins TRBV20-1 to TRBJ2-7; D perhaps matches TRBD1 (5 bases). The V gene lost 4 bases and the J gene lost 4 bases, with 14 bases spanning the gap. Looked up from germline, CDR1 is DFQATT and CDR2 is SNEGSKA (reference sequence). The CDR3 loop spans 13 amino acids. Written as DNA, the CDR3 is TGCAGTGCTATCCCGGACAAGTGGTACGAGCAGTACTTC. This codes for CSAIPDKWYEQYF.

This clonotype has only a few counts. The CDR3 reads CASSPGPSLETQYF. The CDR3 nucleotides read TGTGCCAGCAGTCCAGGACCCTCACTAGAGACCCAGTACTTC. The chain is built from TRBV6-5 and TRBJ2-5; D is unclear. CDR3 length equals 14 residues. The germline V gene encodes CDR1 MNHEY and CDR2 SVGAGI. V shed 5 bases and J shed 4 bases, with 14 bases lying between them.

This clonotype was picked up many times. The chain carries TRBV27 and TRBJ2-3; 10 bases fit TRBD1. In germline, CDR1 is MNHEY, CDR2 SMNVEV (reference sequence). Trimming cost V 2 bases and J 1 base; bases outside gene matches: 15. The CDR3 spans 20 residues. The CDR3 protein is CASSLGEGQGVTLGTDTQYF. In DNA, the CDR3 is TGTGCCAGCAGTTTAGGCGAAGGACAGGGGGTCACATTGGGCACAGATACGCAGTATTTT.

This clonotype was detected a few times. The chain joins TRBV5-1 to TRBJ1-5, with 7 bases lining up with TRBD1. J was trimmed by 6 bases and V by 4 bases; bases with no gene match: 4. CDR3 length: 13 amino acids. Germline lookup yields CDR1 SGHRS and CDR2 YFSETQ. The CDR3 DNA follows: TGCGCCAGCAGCGTACAGGGGCCTCAGCCCCAGCATTTT. Amino acid sequence: CASSVQGPQPQHF.

In this sample, this clonotype turned up a few times. This chain joins TRBV12-3 or TRBV12-4 and TRBJ1-1; D gene unclear. This CDR3 comprises 15 residues. The ends were cut back, 3 bases at V and 1 base at J, with 12 bases in the middle. CDR3 protein: CASSFIGGPNTEAFF. The DNA for the CDR3 is TGTGCCAGCAGTTTTATTGGAGGACCGAACACTGAAGCTTTCTTT.

This clonotype showed up many times. The chain uses TRBV7-2 and TRBJ2-1, with 13 positions matching TRBD2. Looked up from germline, CDR1 is SGHTA and CDR2 is FQGNSA. This CDR3 has 16 residues. The V gene end was trimmed by 2 bases and the J gene end by 6 bases; junction bases not matched to a gene: 4. CDR3 sequence (DNA): TGTGCCAGCAGCTTAAAACTAGCGGGGGGGCTCAATGAGCAGTTCTTC. Its protein is CASSLKLAGGLNEQFF.

This clonotype was detected ten times or more. The chain couples TRBV14 to TRBJ2-5; tentatively, D is TRBD1 or TRBD2 (6 bases each). This CDR3 is 15 amino acids long. CDR1 is SGHDN and CDR2 is FVKESK in the germline V gene. Trimming shortened V by 1 base and J by 4 bases, and 13 bases separated the two germline ends. The CDR3, as DNA: TGTGCCAGCAGCCAAGCCCTCGGGGGCGGAGAGACCCAGTACTTC. This codes for CASSQALGGGETQYF. The complete variable domain, with remaining parts taken from reference TRBV14 and TRBJ2-5, reads EAGVTQFPSHSVIEKGQTVTLRCDPISGHDNLYWYRRVMGKEIKFLLHFVKESKQDESGMPNNRFLAERTGGTYSTLKVQPAELEDSGVYFCASSQALGGGETQYFGPGTRLLVL.

This clonotype has only a few counts. The chain joins TRBV7-2 to TRBJ2-1, with unresolved D. V lost 2 bases, J lost 0 bases, and 14 bases lay in between. The CDR3 loop spans 17 amino acids. Germline-derived CDR1 and CDR2 are SGHTA and FQGNSA. The DNA of the CDR3 is TGTGCCAGCAGCTTAAGTTTTCGCGGAAGCTCCTACAATGAGCAGTTCTTC. This gives the protein CASSLSFRGSSYNEQFF.

This clonotype was recorded a few times. The chain carries TRBV5-1 and TRBJ2-5; 7 bases align to TRBD1. This CDR3 has 15 amino acids. Unmatched junction bases numbered 9, after V lost 4 bases and J lost 3 bases. CDR1 SGHRS and CDR2 YFSETQ come from the germline V gene. The CDR3 nucleotides are TGCGCCAGCAGCCCCGGATCGGACAGGAAAGAGACCCAGTACTTC. This gives the protein CASSPGSDRKETQYF.

This clonotype was detected only a few times. The chain has TRBV29-1 and TRBJ1-2; TRBD1 agrees at 7 bases. The V segment lost 7 bases and the J segment 3 bases; nucleotides outside the gene matches: 2. Germline CDR1 reads SQVTM; CDR2 reads ANQGSEA. The CDR3 contains 11 residues. The CDR3 coding sequence is TGCAGCGCAGACAGGGACTATGGCTACACCTTC. Amino acid sequence: CSADRDYGYTF.

This clonotype showed up many times. The V gene is TRBV6-2 or TRBV6-3, the J gene TRBJ1-2; D gene unclear. Per germline, CDR1 MNHEY and CDR2 SVGEGT. The CDR3 runs to 14 residues. V was trimmed by 7 bases and J by 2 bases, leaving 14 bases between them. The CDR3 DNA sequence: TGTGCCAGCACCCCTTCCTCTGTAAACTATGGCTACACCTTC. This encodes CASTPSSVNYGYTF.

CDR3 sequence: CASSLEGAVPGELFF. The CDR3 bases are TGCGCCAGCAGCCTCGAAGGAGCAGTCCCCGGGGAGCTGTTTTTT. The chain links TRBV4-3 to TRBJ2-2; D remains unclear. The germline V gene has CDR1 LGHNA and CDR2 YSLEER. Trimming pared 4 bases from V and 6 bases from J, leaving 15 bases between. The CDR3 has 15 residues.

The chain has TRBV12-3 or TRBV12-4 and TRBJ1-2; D is possibly TRBD1 (6 bases). The CDR3 extends over 16 amino acids. The V end lost 2 bases, the J end lost 4 bases, and 17 bases lay between the germline ends. CDR3 residues: CASSLHGGGGFYGYTF. In nucleotides, the CDR3 is TGTGCCAGCAGTTTACATGGGGGGGGCGGATTCTATGGCTACACCTTC.